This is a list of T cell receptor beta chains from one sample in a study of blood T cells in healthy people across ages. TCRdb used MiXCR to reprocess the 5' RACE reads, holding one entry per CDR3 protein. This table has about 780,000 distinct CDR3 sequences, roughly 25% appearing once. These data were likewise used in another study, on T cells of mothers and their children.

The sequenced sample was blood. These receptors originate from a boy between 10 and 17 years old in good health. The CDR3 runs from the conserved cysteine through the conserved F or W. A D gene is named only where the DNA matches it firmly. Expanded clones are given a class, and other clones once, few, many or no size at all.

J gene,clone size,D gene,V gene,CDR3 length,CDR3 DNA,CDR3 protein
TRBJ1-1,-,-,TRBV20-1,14,TGCAGTGCTAGAGAGCCGGTAGGGGACACTGAAGCTTTCTTT,CSAREPVGDTEAFF
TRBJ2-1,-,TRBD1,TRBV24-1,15,TGTGCCACCAGTGATCCGACAGGGTCGTACAATGAGCAGTTCTTC,CATSDPTGSYNEQFF
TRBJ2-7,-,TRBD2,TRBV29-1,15,TGCAGCGTTGAGGTCGGTGCTAGCGGGGCCTACGAGCAGTACTTC,CSVEVGASGAYEQYF
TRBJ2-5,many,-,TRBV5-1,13,TGCGCCAGCAGCCGGGGGATTCGAGAGACCCAGTACTTC,CASSRGIRETQYF
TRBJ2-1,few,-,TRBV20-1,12,TGCAGTGCGCCCGACAACAACAATGAGCAGTTCTTC,CSAPDNNNEQFF
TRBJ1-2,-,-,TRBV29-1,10,TGCAGCGTTGACCTTGAGGGCTACACCTTC,CSVDLEGYTF
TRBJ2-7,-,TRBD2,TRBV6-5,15,TGTGCCAGCAGGAGATCTAGCGGGGGTAACTACGAGCAGTACTTC,CASRRSSGGNYEQYF
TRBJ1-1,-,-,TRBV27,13,TGTGCCAGCATGTCAGGGTTGGGCACTGAAGCTTTCTTT,CASMSGLGTEAFF
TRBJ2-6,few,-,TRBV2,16,TGTGCCAGCCGGCCCCGGAGAAGGGCCGGGGCCAACGTCCTGACTTTC,CASRPRRRAGANVLTF
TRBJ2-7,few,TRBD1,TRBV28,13,TGTGCCAGCAGTTTCCGGACAGGGGGGGAGCAGTACTTC,CASSFRTGGEQYF
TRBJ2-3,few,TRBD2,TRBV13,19,TGTGCCAGCAGCTCCCTCGGGACTAGCGCCCACGCTAGCACAGATACGCAGTATTTT,CASSSLGTSAHASTDTQYF
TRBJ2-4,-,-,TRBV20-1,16,TGCAGTGCTAGAGAAAGGGGCCTACTAGCCAAAAACATTCAGTACTTC,CSARERGLLAKNIQYF